The 20 T cell receptor beta chains below come from one sample, sequenced in a study of T-cell reconstitution after alpha-beta-depleted transplantation in children. Unique molecular identifiers tagged the TCRbeta library. Via MiXCR, TCRdb re-called the PCR reads, giving one row per CDR3 protein. The repertoire includes 95,000 to 120,000 distinct CDR3 sequences, roughly 6.1% of them detected once, and about 23% sits in the top ten. The sample consisted of PBMCs, mostly from graft donor cells, taken 360 days after TCRalphabeta/CD19-depleted stem cell transplant. These receptors all come from a male patient between 2 and 9 years old who had a stem cell transplant for acute lymphoblastic leukemia, so the T cells may come from the graft donor.

This clonotype has at least ten counts. The rearrangement joins TRBV5-1 to TRBJ2-7, with 7 nucleotides matching TRBD1. CDR3 length equals 15 residues. The germline V gene encodes CDR1 SGHRS and CDR2 YFSETQ. The junction had 9 bases not matched to a gene; V was cut back by 4 bases and J by 2 bases. The DNA of the CDR3 is TGCGCCAGCAGCCCCGGACAGGTTGGAGCCTACGAGCAGTACTTC. Amino acids: CASSPGQVGAYEQYF. The full variable domain, its missing parts supplied by reference TRBV5-1 and TRBJ2-7, is KAGVTQTPRYLIKTRGQQVTLSCSPISGHRSVSWYQQTPGQGLQFLFEYFSETQRNKGNFPGRFSGRQFSNSRSEMNVSTLELGDSALYLCASSPGQVGAYEQYFGPGTRLTVT.

This clonotype was observed a few times. The chain employs TRBV6-5 and TRBJ1-1; D is undetermined. CDR3 length: 15 residues. V dropped 5 bases and J dropped 4 bases, with 17 bases sitting between them. Germline V gene sequence: CDR1 MNHEY, CDR2 SVGAGI. The CDR3 reads CASSLQTPLATEAFF. CDR3 nucleotide sequence: TGTGCCAGCAGTCTACAGACCCCTCTAGCCACTGAAGCTTTCTTT.

This clonotype was detected only a few times. V is TRBV12-3 or TRBV12-4 and J is TRBJ2-5; tentatively, D is TRBD1 (6 bases). The CDR3 is 16 residues long. Trimming removed 3 bases at V and 4 bases at J, with 18 bases between. CDR3 protein: CASSFFRQGFGETQYF. The CDR3 region has the DNA TGTGCCAGCAGTTTCTTTCGTCAGGGGTTCGGAGAGACCCAGTACTTC.

This clonotype was counted between two and nine times. This rearrangement joins TRBV7-2 to TRBJ1-5; perhaps TRBD1 as D (5 bases). Germline-derived CDR1 and CDR2 are SGHTA and FQGNSA. Trimming shortened V by 5 bases and J by 5 bases, and 10 bases separated the two germline ends. This CDR3 comprises 13 residues. The CDR3 is CASSTNRHQPQHF. CDR3 bases: TGTGCCAGCAGCACCAACAGGCATCAGCCCCAGCATTTT.

The chain uses TRBV7-3 and TRBJ2-1, with D tentatively TRBD2 (6 bases). Per germline, CDR1 SGHTA and CDR2 FQGTGA. This CDR3 is built from 16 residues. Trimming left V 5 bases short and J 8 bases short, with 22 bases between. Here the CDR3 reads CASSPTLTSWGHEQFF. The DNA for the CDR3 is TGTGCCAGCAGCCCGACTCTGACTAGTTGGGGCCATGAGCAGTTCTTC.

This clonotype was counted at least ten times. The J gene is TRBJ2-3, the V gene TRBV20-1; D uncertain. There are 16 residues in the CDR3. Between the trimmed V and J ends, which lost 5 bases and 1 base, there was a span of 19 bases. The germline V gene encodes CDR1 DFQATT and CDR2 SNEGSKA (reference sequence). The CDR3 bases are TGCAGTGCTTCCGGACGGGTAGCTATACGCACAGATACGCAGTATTTT. Translating gives CSASGRVAIRTDTQYF.

As DNA, the CDR3 is TGTGCCAGCAGCATCACAGGTGGCAATGAGCAGTTCTTC. Translation: CASSITGGNEQFF. V and J are TRBV9 and TRBJ2-1, with D perhaps matching TRBD1 (5 bases). The CDR3 is 13 residues long. The V end lost 4 bases, the J end lost 6 bases, and 11 bases lay between the germline ends. Germline CDR1 SGDLS, CDR2 YYNGEE.

This clonotype has at least ten counts. Its ends do not fully match the called genes, so a read error is possible. V and J are TRBV29-1 and TRBJ1-4; D perhaps matches TRBD1 (6 bases). The CDR3 contains 16 residues. CDR1 is SQVTM, CDR2 ANQGSEA, per germline. CDR3 amino acids: CSVEELATGSNEKLFF. The CDR3 DNA follows: TGCAGCGTTGAAGAGCTAGCGACAGGATCTAACGAAAAACTGTTTTTT.

Details on this clonotype: A much larger clone differs by one base, so this may be a read error. This chain joins TRBV6-2 or TRBV6-3 and TRBJ2-1; D is uncertain. Trimming cost V 2 bases and J 1 base, with 15 bases left between them. CDR1 MNHEY and CDR2 SVGEGT come from the germline V gene. The length of the CDR3 is 17 residues. DNA of the CDR3: TGTGCCAGCAGTTACACCCCCACATGGCCATCCTACAATGAGCAGTTCTTC. This sequence encodes CASSYTPTWPSYNEQFF.

The table lists this clonotype with many counts. This sequence joins TRBV7-8 and TRBJ2-4; D is unresolved. Germline loops: CDR1 SGHVS, CDR2 FQNEAQ. The CDR3 loop spans 14 amino acids. V lost 5 bases to trimming and J lost 3 bases, with 11 bases between them. The CDR3 coding sequence is TGTGCCAGCAGCATTCCCAGTGACAAAAACATTCAGTACTTC. Amino acid sequence: CASSIPSDKNIQYF.

V usage is TRBV4-2 and J usage is TRBJ2-2; no clear D. This CDR3 is 18 amino acids long. Germline CDR1 and CDR2: LGHNA and YNFKEQ. The germline V and J ends were trimmed by 1 base and 6 bases, with 21 bases remaining between them. CDR3 sequence reads: CASSQGRYGRPQAGELFF. The CDR3 nucleotides are TGTGCCAGCAGCCAAGGACGGTACGGCCGACCTCAGGCCGGGGAGCTGTTTTTT.

There are a few counts of this clonotype. The V gene is TRBV20-1, the J gene TRBJ2-2; D remains unclear. Germline V gene sequence: CDR1 DFQATT, CDR2 SNEGSKA (reference sequence). This CDR3 spans 15 amino acids. Trimming pared 0 bases from V and 7 bases from J, leaving 15 bases between. In nucleotides, the CDR3 is TGCAGTGCTAGAGATAGGGCCCCGTCTAGCGGGGAGCTGTTTTTT. Its protein product is CSARDRAPSSGELFF.

The chain links TRBV20-1 to TRBJ2-7; 15 bases are shared with TRBD2. V gave up 0 bases and J gave up 8 bases; unmatched junction bases: 20. The CDR3 has 20 residues. Germline V lookup: CDR1 DFQATT, CDR2 SNEGSKA (reference sequence). CDR3 protein: CSARDTFTTGTSGGRYQQYF. Written as DNA, the CDR3 is TGCAGTGCTAGAGACACCTTCACGACCGGGACTAGCGGGGGGCGGTACCAGCAGTACTTC.

The chain joins TRBV11-1 to TRBJ1-5; D perhaps matches TRBD1 (6 bases). Trimming removed 3 bases at V and 3 bases at J, with 21 bases between. The CDR3 length is 18 residues. In germline, CDR1 is SGHAT, CDR2 FQDESV (reference sequence). CDR3 region: CASSFIRSSRDTNQPQHF. CDR3 nucleotides: TGTGCCAGCAGCTTTATCCGGAGTTCCCGGGACACCAATCAGCCCCAGCATTTT.

The chain links TRBV7-6 to TRBJ2-1; 8 bases are shared with TRBD2. This CDR3 comprises 19 residues. In germline, CDR1 is SGHVS, CDR2 FNYEAQ. J gave up 0 bases and V 1 base, and 11 bases lay outside the gene matches. CDR3 sequence reads: CASSLGSGRYPSSYNEQFF. CDR3 DNA sequence: TGTGCCAGCAGCTTAGGAAGCGGGAGATACCCTAGCTCCTACAATGAGCAGTTCTTC.

The sample holds many counts of this clonotype. CDR3 sequence reads: CASSHTGTYTEAFF. Written as DNA, the CDR3 is TGTGCCAGCAGCCACACAGGGACTTACACTGAAGCTTTCTTT. The chain carries TRBV3-1 and TRBJ1-1, with D possibly being TRBD1 (6 bases). Germline CDR1 LGHDT, CDR2 YNNKEL (reference sequence). The V end lost 3 bases, the J end lost 3 bases, and 11 bases lay between the germline ends. This CDR3 region has 14 residues.

This clonotype was observed a few times. The V gene is TRBV27, the J gene TRBJ1-1, with D hard to call. Per germline, CDR1 MNHEY and CDR2 SMNVEV (reference sequence). The V gene lost 5 bases and the J gene lost 1 base, with 5 bases spanning the gap. The CDR3 is 12 residues long. For the CDR3, the DNA is TGTGCCAGCAGTACCCCGAACACTGAAGCTTTCTTT. The encoded protein is CASSTPNTEAFF.

CDR3 loop: CASSEHLRYEQYF. The CDR3, as DNA: TGTGCCAGCAGTGAACACCTACGCTACGAGCAGTACTTC. The chain couples TRBV2 to TRBJ2-7, with D unresolved. V lost 2 bases, J lost 3 bases, and 8 bases lay in between. The length of the CDR3 is 13 residues. CDR1 is SNHLY and CDR2 is FYNNEI in the germline V gene.

As regards this clonotype: The junction shows a germline mismatch at one end, possibly a read error. The chain has TRBV6-2 or TRBV6-3 and TRBJ2-1; 10 bases line up with TRBD2. Per germline, CDR1 MNHEY and CDR2 SVGEGT. The CDR3 contains 15 residues. The CDR3 DNA reads TGTGCCAGCAGGGGGGGAACTAGCGGGGCCAATGAGCATTTCTTC. It codes for CASRGGTSGANEHFF.

This clonotype has at least ten counts. J is TRBJ2-1 and V is TRBV12-3 or TRBV12-4; no firm D call. The CDR3 contains 12 residues. The V end was cut by 4 bases, the J end by 6 bases, with 7 bases between. CDR3 amino acids: CASSWVLNEQFF. Here the CDR3 DNA reads TGTGCCAGCAGTTGGGTTCTCAATGAGCAGTTCTTC.